These 27 T cell receptor beta chains were sequenced from one sample in a study of blood T cell repertoires in COVID-19 (dated by TCRdb to about 2020). Library creation used the immunoSEQ multiplex PCR assay. What TCRdb holds here is the immuneACCESS table cut down to in-frame rearrangements. Part of the clones is not present; checked against another copy, under half of the missing clones reflect an unresolved V gene, and the others are unexplained. This sample holds more than 100,000 clones; over 75% were observed only once. Of the sample, roughly a tenth falls within the top ten clones. The sample comprised peripheral blood. These TCRs come from a man older than 75 with acute or convalescent COVID-19.

V usage is TRBV5-1 and J usage is TRBJ2-7; D perhaps matches TRBD1 (5 bases). The germline V gene has CDR1 SGHRS and CDR2 YFSETQ. The CDR3 spans 15 residues. V was cut by 2 bases and J by 0 bases, with 12 bases left in between. The CDR3, as DNA: TGCGCCAGCAGCTTAGGGGTTGCTAGCTCCTACGAGCAGTACTTC. It specifies CASSLGVASSYEQYF.

This chain connects TRBV28 to TRBJ2-1; 7 nucleotides line up with TRBD1. The CDR3 spans 15 residues. Germline assignment: CDR1 MDHEN and CDR2 SYDVKM. The junction had 7 bases not matched to a gene; V was cut back by 5 bases and J by 3 bases. CDR3 protein: CASSPTGVLYNEQFF. Written as DNA, the CDR3 is TGTGCCAGCAGTCCCACAGGGGTACTCTACAATGAGCAGTTCTTC.

V is TRBV5-1 and J is TRBJ2-7; the D gene is possibly TRBD2 (6 bases). Germline V gene lookup returns CDR1 SGHRS and CDR2 YFSETQ. The CDR3 has 14 amino acids. The V end was cut by 0 bases, the J end by 5 bases, with 12 bases between. As DNA, the CDR3 is TGCGCCAGCAGCTTGGAAGGCCCTAGCGACGAGCAGTACTTC. Its translation: CASSLEGPSDEQYF.

A few counts support this clone. The chain combines TRBV10-3 with TRBJ1-4; the D gene is possibly TRBD1 (5 bases). CDR3 length: 17 amino acids. The germline gives CDR1 ENHRY, CDR2 SYGVKD. Trimming removed 0 bases at V and 0 bases at J, with 11 bases between. The CDR3 spells CAISESRGGATNEKLFF. The CDR3 DNA reads TGTGCCATCAGTGAGTCGCGGGGAGGGGCAACTAATGAAAAACTGTTTTTT.

This clone was observed once. The chain is built from TRBV7-3 and TRBJ2-7; 9 nucleotides line up with TRBD1. Germline V gene lookup returns CDR1 SGHTA and CDR2 FQGTGA. V was clipped by 4 bases and J by 1 base; unmatched bases: 5. The CDR3 has 15 amino acids. The CDR3 DNA reads TGTGCCAGCAGCTCAGGGACAGGGCGGTCCTACGAGCAGTACTTC. It encodes CASSSGTGRSYEQYF. Variable domain in full (rest from reference TRBV7-3 and TRBJ2-7): GAGVSQTPSNKVTEKGKYVELRCDPISGHTALYWYRQSLGQGPEFLIYFQGTGAADDSGLPNDRFFAVRPEGSVSTLKIQRTERGDSAVYLCASSSGTGRSYEQYFGPGTRLTVT.

This chain links TRBV4-2 with TRBJ1-4; the D gene is possibly TRBD1 (6 bases). V was trimmed by 1 base and J by 5 bases, leaving 14 bases between them. The CDR3 runs to 16 residues. The germline V gene has CDR1 LGHNA and CDR2 YNFKEQ. The CDR3 is CASSQVLQGLNEKLFF. DNA for the CDR3: TGTGCCAGCAGCCAAGTCTTACAGGGACTAAATGAAAAACTGTTTTTT.

This clone has only one observation. This rearrangement joins TRBV18 to TRBJ2-7; 13 bases fit TRBD2. Germline CDR1 and CDR2: KGHSH and LQKENI. The V segment lost 3 bases and the J segment 5 bases; nucleotides outside the gene matches: 7. The CDR3 loop spans 16 amino acids. CDR3 region: CASSPGLAGASDEQYF. CDR3 sequence (DNA): TGTGCCAGCTCACCTGGACTAGCGGGAGCTTCTGACGAGCAGTACTTC.

This clone came up once. The chain employs TRBV5-8 and TRBJ2-3; 10 nucleotides agree with TRBD2. Looked up from germline, CDR1 is SGHTS and CDR2 is YDEGEE. The CDR3 length is 18 residues. V dropped 4 bases and J dropped 3; count of bases not matched to a gene: 14. This CDR3 is CASSQALSTSGITDTQYF. The CDR3 DNA sequence: TGTGCCAGCAGCCAAGCCCTCTCAACTAGCGGGATAACAGATACGCAGTATTTT.

The chain links TRBV11-3 to TRBJ2-2, with 14 nucleotides matching TRBD2. V was clipped by 5 bases and J by 5 bases; unmatched bases: 7. This CDR3 contains 17 residues. Germline CDR1 SGHNT, CDR2 YENEEA. This CDR3 reads CASSTGLAGVSTGELFF. The CDR3 bases are TGTGCCAGCAGCACGGGACTAGCGGGAGTTTCGACCGGGGAGCTGTTTTTT.

The V and J genes are TRBV6-5 and TRBJ2-7, with 7 bases fitting TRBD1. Germline trimming cut 2 bases from V and 2 bases from J; bases unmatched to any gene: 6. The CDR3 spans 15 residues. CDR1 and CDR2 from the germline V gene are MNHEY and SVGAGI. The CDR3 loop reads CASSYGAGGAYEQYF. In DNA form, the CDR3 reads TGTGCCAGCAGTTACGGGGCAGGGGGTGCCTACGAGCAGTACTTC.

This chain uses TRBV12-5 with TRBJ1-2; D unresolved. Per germline, CDR1 LGHNT and CDR2 FRNRAP. The V gene lost 2 bases and the J gene lost 7 bases, with 5 bases spanning the gap. The CDR3 runs 11 residues. For the CDR3, the DNA is TGTGCTAGTGGTTTGTTTCTTGGCTACACCTTC. Translation gives CASGLFLGYTF.

This chain uses TRBV29-1 with TRBJ2-2; tentatively, D is TRBD1 (8 bases). This CDR3 contains 16 residues. V lost 0 bases and J 4 bases, leaving 15 bases between the germline ends. Germline V gene sequence: CDR1 SQVTM, CDR2 ANQGSEA. The CDR3 sequence is CSVEERTGRVTGELFF. Here the CDR3 DNA reads TGCAGCGTTGAAGAGAGGACAGGGAGGGTCACCGGGGAGCTGTTTTTT.

CDR3 bases: TGTGCCAGCAGCTTAGTACTAGGGCAGGGGAGTGAGGGTGAGCAGTTCTTC. It translates to CASSLVLGQGSEGEQFF. V usage is TRBV11-3 and J usage is TRBJ2-1, with TRBD1 as a possible D gene (6 bases). Germline CDR1 and CDR2: SGHNT and YENEEA. V gave up 1 base and J gave up 9 bases, with 22 bases separating them. The CDR3 is made up of 17 amino acids.

The J gene is TRBJ2-3, the V gene TRBV6-5, with 7 bases that match TRBD2. The CDR3 loop spans 15 amino acids. Germline CDR1 and CDR2: MNHEY and SVGAGI. V shed 6 bases, J shed 2 bases, and the junction held 8 bases outside the gene matches. The CDR3 DNA is TGTGCCAGCAGCGCTCGCGGGAGCCCCACAGATACGCAGTATTTT. It is translated as CASSARGSPTDTQYF.

This rearrangement joins TRBV5-1 to TRBJ1-1; 7 bases match TRBD1. With V trimmed by 3 bases and J by 3 bases, 2 bases remained unmatched. CDR3 length equals 13 residues. Germline CDR1 and CDR2: SGHRS and YFSETQ. CDR3 sequence: CASSWTGDTEAFF. CDR3 in DNA: TGCGCCAGCAGCTGGACAGGAGACACTGAAGCTTTCTTT. The full variable domain, rest sourced from reference TRBV5-1 and TRBJ1-1, is KAGVTQTPRYLIKTRGQQVTLSCSPISGHRSVSWYQQTPGQGLQFLFEYFSETQRNKGNFPGRFSGRQFSNSRSEMNVSTLELGDSALYLCASSWTGDTEAFFGQGTRLTVV.

The rearrangement joins TRBV7-9 to TRBJ2-1; 14 bases match TRBD2. CDR3 length: 18 residues. The V gene's germline CDR1 is SEHNR and CDR2 FQNEAQ (reference sequence). Losses at the gene ends were 5 bases for V and 1 base for J; bases not matched to a gene: 7. CDR3 amino acids: CASSTGLAGDGSYNEQFF. The CDR3 DNA is TGTGCCAGCAGCACGGGACTAGCGGGAGATGGGTCCTACAATGAGCAGTTCTTC.

The V gene is TRBV5-4, the J gene TRBJ1-3, with D tentatively TRBD1 (5 bases). CDR1 SGHNT and CDR2 YYREEE come from the germline V gene (reference sequence). The length of the CDR3 is 17 residues. V shed 1 base and J shed 2 bases, with 16 bases lying between them. The CDR3 DNA sequence: TGTGCCAGCAGCTTGTCGGCGGGGGGAAGGACTGGAAACACCATATATTTT. It encodes CASSLSAGGRTGNTIYF.

The chain joins TRBV4-1 to TRBJ2-5, with D perhaps matching TRBD2 (7 bases). Germline V CDR1 and CDR2: MGHRA, YSYEKL. The V and J ends lost 7 bases and 5 bases respectively, with 20 bases between them. This CDR3 comprises 15 residues. CDR3 amino acids: CASTPLGGGEETQYF. The CDR3 bases are TGCGCCAGCACGCCACTGGGGGGGGGCGAGGAGACCCAGTACTTC.

Many counts were recorded for this clone. The chain links TRBV9 to TRBJ2-1, with 8 bases lining up with TRBD2. Looked up from germline, CDR1 is SGDLS and CDR2 is YYNGEE. This CDR3 region has 14 residues. The V and J ends lost 0 bases and 7 bases, in that order; junction bases with no gene match: 3. The CDR3 is CASSVGGLVNEQFF. DNA for the CDR3: TGTGCCAGCAGCGTAGGGGGACTAGTTAATGAGCAGTTCTTC.

This clone has just a few counts. The CDR3 is CASSAAGGGNTIYF. Written as DNA, the CDR3 is TGTGCCAGCAGCGCCGCAGGGGGTGGAAACACCATATATTTT. The gene calls are TRBV7-9 and TRBJ1-3, with TRBD1 matching 7 bases. Germline V gene lookup returns CDR1 SEHNR and CDR2 FQNEAQ (reference sequence). This CDR3 has 14 amino acids. J lost 3 bases, V lost 5 bases, and 4 bases had no gene match.

This clone was seen a single time. V usage is TRBV7-2 and J usage is TRBJ1-1, with D possibly TRBD1 on 5 matching bases. Trimming pared 4 bases from V and 4 bases from J, leaving 13 bases between. The CDR3 runs to 14 residues. Per the germline V gene, CDR1 is SGHTA and CDR2 is FQGNSA. CDR3 coding DNA: TGTGCCAGCAGCTCGGGGAGGGGCCCCACTGAAGCTTTCTTT. Amino acids: CASSSGRGPTEAFF.

The V and J genes are TRBV19 and TRBJ1-2; D perhaps matches TRBD1 (5 bases). Trimming pared 7 bases from V and 4 bases from J, leaving 19 bases between. CDR1 and CDR2 from the germline V gene are LNHDA and SQIVND (reference sequence). CDR3 length: 15 amino acids. CDR3 sequence reads: CASTREQGVIYGYTF. The CDR3 DNA sequence: TGTGCCAGTACCCGGGAGCAGGGAGTAATCTATGGCTACACCTTC.

V is TRBV24-1 and J is TRBJ2-1; 7 positions match TRBD2. The CDR3 is made up of 14 amino acids. After removal of 3 bases from V and 8 bases from J, the junction contained 6 bases not matched to a gene. Germline-derived CDR1 and CDR2 are KGHDR and SFDVKD. CDR3: CATSDTRLADEQFF. The DNA for the CDR3 is TGTGCCACCAGTGATACCAGGCTAGCGGATGAGCAGTTCTTC.

The chain uses TRBV6-5 and TRBJ1-2; TRBD1 matches 8 bases. The junction had 4 bases not matched to a gene; V was cut back by 6 bases and J by 7 bases. The CDR3 contains 12 residues. Germline CDR1 MNHEY, CDR2 SVGAGI. DNA for the CDR3: TGTGCCAGCAGATGGACAGGGCTTGGCTACACCTTC. It is translated as CASRWTGLGYTF.

This chain joins TRBV7-3 and TRBJ2-2; a possible D gene is TRBD1 (5 bases). Deletions cut 2 bases from V and 0 bases from J, with 10 bases between. Germline CDR1 SGHTA, CDR2 FQGTGA. This CDR3 is 16 amino acids long. The CDR3 spells CASSLRPGTNTGELFF. The CDR3 DNA sequence: TGTGCCAGCAGCTTACGCCCAGGGACGAACACCGGGGAGCTGTTTTTT.

The chain couples TRBV29-1 to TRBJ2-2, with no clear D. Germline values: CDR1 SQVTM, CDR2 ANQGSEA. The length of the CDR3 is 14 residues. V was cut by 0 bases and J by 0 bases, with 5 bases left in between. The CDR3 region has the DNA TGCAGCGTTGAAGATTCGGCGAACACCGGGGAGCTGTTTTTT. The encoded protein is CSVEDSANTGELFF.

The gene calls are TRBV3-1 (or the pseudogene TRBV3-2) and TRBJ1-6; a weak D match, TRBD1 (6 bases). The CDR3 is 15 amino acids. From germline, CDR1 is LGHDT and CDR2 YNNKEL (reference sequence). V was pared by 1 base and J by 5 bases, with 9 bases between. This CDR3 is CASSQGDRNNSPLHF. DNA for the CDR3: TGTGCCAGCAGCCAAGGTGACAGGAATAATTCACCCCTCCACTTT.